This record concerns one T cell receptor (beta chain) sequence. The antigen is not known. The library was built from about 370 ng RNA with molecular barcoded adaptors for alpha/delta and beta/gamma chains. Using its own MiXCR run on the reads, TCRdb lists one record per CDR3 protein. Among around 50,000 distinct CDR3 sequences listed, under 25% were seen once. This sample is part of a study of read filtering for tumor transcriptome and immune sequencing. In the study overall: Among patients, some 17 were male and some 15 female, aged roughly 40 to 90 (mean roughly 64). R-ISS stage counts were under 10 for I, about 16 for II, more than 5 for III. Whole-transcriptome libraries were prepared after DNase treatment. General observations from the study: In IR-seq, single-read clonotypes were approximately 79% of clonotypes but around 3.5% of reads.

This CDR3 is built from 15 residues. With 3 bases clipped from V and 0 bases from J, the junction kept 3 bases outside the gene matches. Germline CDR1 is GTSNPN and CDR2 is SVGIG (reference sequence). Material: a population of CD138-negative cells sorted from bone marrow. This clonotype originated in a donor aged 40 or older with multiple myeloma. V and J are TRBV30 and TRBJ1-5; 9 bases are shared with TRBD1. DNA of the CDR3: TGTGCCTGGAGCGGGGGACAGGGTAGCAATCAGCCCCAGCATTTT. This gives the protein CAWSGGQGSNQPQHF.